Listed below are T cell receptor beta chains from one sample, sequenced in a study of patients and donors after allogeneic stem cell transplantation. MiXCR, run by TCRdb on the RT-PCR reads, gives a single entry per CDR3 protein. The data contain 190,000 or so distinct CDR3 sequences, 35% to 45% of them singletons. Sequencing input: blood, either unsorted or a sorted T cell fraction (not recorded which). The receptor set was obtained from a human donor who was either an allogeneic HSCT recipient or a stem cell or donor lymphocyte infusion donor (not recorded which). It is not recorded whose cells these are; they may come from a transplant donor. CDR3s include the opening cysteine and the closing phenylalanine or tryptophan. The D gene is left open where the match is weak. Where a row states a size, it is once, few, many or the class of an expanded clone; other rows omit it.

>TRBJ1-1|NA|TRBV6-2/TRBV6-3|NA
TGTGCCAGCAGTTACTACCCGGGACCGATTGAAGCTTTCTTT
CASSYYPGPIEAFF
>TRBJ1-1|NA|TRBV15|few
TGTGCCACCAGCAGAGAACCGACAGTAATGGGAACTGAAGCTTTCTTT
CATSREPTVMGTEAFF
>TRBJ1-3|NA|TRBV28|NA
TGTGCCAGCACGGCTGGAAACACCATATATTTT
CASTAGNTIYF
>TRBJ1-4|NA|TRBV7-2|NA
TGTGCCAGCAGCGAATCGGGTAATGAAAAACTGTTTTTT
CASSESGNEKLFF
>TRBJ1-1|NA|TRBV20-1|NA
TGCAGTGCCCGGAACCAAGGTGGAGTCGCTGAAGCTTTCTTT
CSARNQGGVAEAFF
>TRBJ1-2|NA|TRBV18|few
TGTGCCAGCTCCACAGGGATCCAGGGCTACACCTTC
CASSTGIQGYTF
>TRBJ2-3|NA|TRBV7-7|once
TGTGCCAGCAGCTTAGGTGGGGGGCCGAAAGATACGCAGTATTTT
CASSLGGGPKDTQYF
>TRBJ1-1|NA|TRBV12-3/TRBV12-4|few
TGTGCCAGCAGTTTAAAGGGGTTGACTGAAGCTTTCTTT
CASSLKGLTEAFF
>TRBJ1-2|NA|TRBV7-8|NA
TGTGCCAGCAGCTTACAGGGCTATGGCTACACCTTC
CASSLQGYGYTF
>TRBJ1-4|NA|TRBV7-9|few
TGTGCCAGCAGCTTCGGACAGAATAATGAAAAACTGTTTTTT
CASSFGQNNEKLFF
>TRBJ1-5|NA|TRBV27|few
TGTGCCAGCAGCCGGCTCAGTTATAGCAATCAGCCCCAGCATTTT
CASSRLSYSNQPQHF
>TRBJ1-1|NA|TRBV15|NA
TGTGCCACCAGCAGTGGCCTTAGGTGGAACACTGAAGCTTTCTTT
CATSSGLRWNTEAFF
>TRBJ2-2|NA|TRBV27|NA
TGTGCCAGCAGCCCGGATCCCGGTCCGGCCGGGGAGCTGTTTTTT
CASSPDPGPAGELFF
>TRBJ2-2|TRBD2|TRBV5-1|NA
TGCGCCAGCAGCCGTACTAGCGGGGGGGCGAACACCGGGGAGCTGTTTTTT
CASSRTSGGANTGELFF
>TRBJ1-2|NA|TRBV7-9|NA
TGTGCCAGCAGCTCCGGGGTTGTAAACTATGGCTACACCTTC
CASSSGVVNYGYTF
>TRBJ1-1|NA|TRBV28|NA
TGTGCCAGCAGATTACTCAACACTGAAGCTTTCTTT
CASRLLNTEAFF
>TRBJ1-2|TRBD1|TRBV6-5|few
TGTGCCAGCAGTTACTATGGGACAGGGCGAATAAATGGCTACACCTTC
CASSYYGTGRINGYTF
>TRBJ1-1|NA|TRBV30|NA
TGTGCCTGGAGTGTACTGGAGAACACTGAAGCTTTCTTT
CAWSVLENTEAFF
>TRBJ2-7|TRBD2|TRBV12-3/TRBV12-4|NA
TGTGCCAGCAGCTCCGTTCCGGGACTAGCTCTCTACGAGCAGTACTTC
CASSSVPGLALYEQYF
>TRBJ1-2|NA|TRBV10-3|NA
TGTGCCATCAGTGAGTCAGCGGGGAGGTATGGCTACACCTTC
CAISESAGRYGYTF
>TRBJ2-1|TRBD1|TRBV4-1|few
TGCGCCAGCAGCCTCAAGACAGGGTATAACTCCTACAATGAGCAGTTCTTC
CASSLKTGYNSYNEQFF
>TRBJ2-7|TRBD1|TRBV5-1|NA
TGCGCCAGCAGCTTGGTCCCAGGGGGCGCCGAGCAGTACTTC
CASSLVPGGAEQYF
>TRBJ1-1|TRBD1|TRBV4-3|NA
TGCGCCAGCAGCCGTGGGACAGGTCCCCTTGAAGCTTTCTTT
CASSRGTGPLEAFF
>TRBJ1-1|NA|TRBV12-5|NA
TGTGCTAGTGCCATTGCCTTAGGAGGAGGGAACACTGAAGCTTTCTTT
CASAIALGGGNTEAFF
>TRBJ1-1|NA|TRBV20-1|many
TGCAGTGCTAGATCAGGGATGAACACTGAAGCTTTCTTT
CSARSGMNTEAFF
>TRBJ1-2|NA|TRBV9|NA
TGTGCCAGCAGCGCCGGGACGGACCCCTATGGCTACACCTTC
CASSAGTDPYGYTF
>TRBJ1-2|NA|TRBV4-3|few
TGCGCCAGCAGCCCTGAACCCGGGACTGGCTACACCTTC
CASSPEPGTGYTF
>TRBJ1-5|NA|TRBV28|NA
TGTGCCAGCAGCCGGAATAGCAATCAGCCCCAGCATTTT
CASSRNSNQPQHF
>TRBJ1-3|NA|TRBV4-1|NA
TGCGCCAGCAGCCAAGTAGGGGCAACCGGAGTCCCCATATATTTT
CASSQVGATGVPIYF
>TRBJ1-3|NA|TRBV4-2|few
TGTGCCAGCAGCCAAGCGATGGCGGGGTCGGACACCATATATTTT
CASSQAMAGSDTIYF